This TCR beta chain was sequenced in a study of T cell responses to AZD1222 COVID-19 vaccine. The wider study: Pooled samples include second doses given at about 4 or 12 weeks.

The assay was immunoSEQ multiplex PCR, and TCRdb's table has in-frame clones only and misses some. This table has 110,000 to 150,000 clones, more than 85% appearing once. CDR1 and CDR2 from the germline V gene are SGHNT and YYREEE (reference sequence). V was clipped by 7 bases and J by 5 bases, with 18 bases between them. The CDR3 has 14 residues. This chain links TRBV5-4 with TRBJ1-2; D is undetermined. The material was peripheral blood, obtained on day 0 of AZD1222 vaccination. The sequence derives from an adult in good health. The CDR3 DNA sequence: TGTGCCAGCTACCGATGGGGAGGGAAGTATGGCTACACCTTC. As protein: CASYRWGGKYGYTF.